This T cell receptor (beta chain) is drawn from a study of cytomegalovirus exposure and HLA in healthy donors. CDR1 and CDR2 (germline): GTSNPN, SVGIG (reference sequence). The CDR3 length is 16 residues. The J segment lost 4 bases and the V segment lost 4 bases, leaving 14 bases of the junction unmatched. General study results and limits: TRBV6-2, TRBV6-3 and some other V segments were unresolvable in 87-base-pair reads. Relative to the approximately 700-donor mean, N-insertions were reportedly fewer in an Asian-associated ancestry cluster in a later analysis. V- and J-gene trimming of TCR beta was linked (in a later analysis) to a missense DCLRE1C variant.

The PCR was carried out with 60 Vbeta primers and 13 Jbeta primers. Original processing notes: In a later analysis, of roughly 73 million unique beta chains, roughly 9.9 million appeared in at least two donors. Profiling relied on immunoSEQ multiplex PCR, and the TCRdb table lists in-frame clones only, not all of them. V and J calls plus clone size are reproduced from that table; the DNA served to infer D and trimming. The sample records approximately 140,000 clones, around 72% being singletons. This clone occurred a few times. Its antigen is not known. The chain combines TRBV30 with TRBJ2-7; 9 positions agree with TRBD1. Input material: PBMCs. The clonotype was recovered from a human donor in good health. The CDR3 reads CAWTPRGQGRMYEQYF. The CDR3 DNA reads TGTGCCTGGACCCCTAGGGGACAGGGAAGAATGTACGAGCAGTACTTC.